This T cell receptor beta chain came from a study of post-analysis software for immune sequencing data. Whole-study results and caveats: Patients carried four or five TRBV segments more frequently than controls did, and TRBV5-6, TRBV5-1 and TRBV20-1 were among them.

With V trimmed by 0 bases and J by 12 bases, 10 bases remained unmatched. This CDR3 has 15 amino acids. Per germline, CDR1 DFQATT and CDR2 SNEGSKA (reference sequence). The TCR beta cDNA libraries contained unique molecular identifiers. TCRdb reprocessed the PCR reads via MiXCR and lists one record per CDR3 protein. Of about 460,000 distinct CDR3 sequences listed, around 40% are singletons. This clonotype has a single count. As yet, its antigen is unknown. What was sequenced was blood. The sequence came from a girl between 5 and 17 years old with multiple sclerosis. The chain uses TRBV20-1 and TRBJ2-1, with 11 bases fitting TRBD1. CDR3 nucleotides: TGCAGTGCTAGAGACCCCAGGACAGGGGGCGGCGGGCAGTTCTTC. This gives the protein CSARDPRTGGGGQFF.